The next 9 T cell receptor beta chains were all read from a single sample in a study. TCRdb ran MiXCR on the 5' RACE reads and lists one entry per CDR3 protein. This sample has tens of thousands of distinct CDR3 sequences, with around 28% found just once. The sequenced sample was tumor-infiltrating memory CD4+ T cells sorted from the breast tumor. Subset of the sample: memory CD4+ T cells, CD4+CD45RO+CD25-. These receptors were collected from a female donor with breast cancer.

This rearrangement joins TRBV4-1 to TRBJ1-1, with D possibly matching TRBD1 (6 bases). Trimming took off 4 bases at V and 2 bases at J, with 11 bases between the two ends. Germline V gene lookup returns CDR1 MGHRA and CDR2 YSYEKL. The CDR3 sequence is 14 residues long. This CDR3 is CASSPGDTNTEAFF. The CDR3 nucleotides read TGCGCCAGCAGCCCTGGGGACACCAACACTGAAGCTTTCTTT.

The chain uses TRBV3-1 and TRBJ2-7; D uncertain. V dropped 3 bases and J dropped 3 bases, with 15 bases sitting between them. Per the germline V gene, CDR1 is LGHDT and CDR2 is YNNKEL (reference sequence). The CDR3 consists of 15 residues. CDR3 DNA sequence: TGTGCCAGCAGCCACCCATTCGCCGCGCTCTACGAGCAGTACTTC. Protein: CASSHPFAALYEQYF.

This chain joins TRBV30 and TRBJ2-7; D gene unclear. This CDR3 contains 13 residues. The germline gives CDR1 GTSNPN, CDR2 SVGIG (reference sequence). Trimming took off 2 bases at V and 4 bases at J, with 12 bases between the two ends. In DNA, the CDR3 is TGTGCCTGGAGTTCCTCCGGACCATACGAGCAGTACTTC. Amino acids: CAWSSSGPYEQYF.

There are a few counts of this clonotype. This rearrangement joins TRBV20-1 to TRBJ1-6; 7 nucleotides agree with TRBD1. The V and J ends lost 4 bases and 10 bases, in that order; junction bases with no gene match: 10. The germline gives CDR1 DFQATT, CDR2 SNEGSKA (reference sequence). The CDR3 runs 14 residues. CDR3 sequence: CSAIWRGRESPLHF. The CDR3 nucleotides read TGCAGTGCTATATGGAGGGGGCGGGAATCACCCCTCCACTTT.

With respect to this clonotype: A much larger clonotype is one base distant, so this may be a read error. This chain uses TRBV5-5 with TRBJ1-2; possibly TRBD1 for D (6 bases). The CDR3 runs 13 residues. Looked up from germline, CDR1 is SGHKS and CDR2 is YYEKEE (reference sequence). Here the CDR3 DNA reads TGTGCCAGCGGCTTTGCACAGGGCTATGGCTACACCTTC. Translated: CASGFAQGYGYTF.

This clonotype was detected a few times. The J gene is TRBJ2-7, the V gene TRBV29-1; the match to TRBD1 covers 9 bases. From germline, CDR1 is SQVTM and CDR2 ANQGSEA. With 3 bases clipped from V and 7 bases from J, the junction kept 4 bases outside the gene matches. This CDR3 has 12 residues. CDR3 in DNA: TGCAGCGTTGAGGGACAGGGAAGTGAGCAGTACTTC. Translating gives CSVEGQGSEQYF.

This clonotype came up many times. This chain joins TRBV4-1 and TRBJ2-4; D is uncertain. Germline V gives CDR1 MGHRA, CDR2 YSYEKL. The CDR3 has 13 amino acids. The V end lost 6 bases, the J end lost 3 bases, and 9 bases lay between the germline ends. The CDR3 is CASSPLGKNIQYF. DNA for the CDR3: TGCGCCAGCAGTCCTTTGGGCAAAAACATTCAGTACTTC.

The chain carries TRBV29-1 and TRBJ1-2, with D unresolved. CDR3 size: 11 residues. Trimming left V 3 bases short and J 6 bases short, with 8 bases between. Per the germline V gene, CDR1 is SQVTM and CDR2 is ANQGSEA. The CDR3 loop reads CSVEGNNGYTF. The DNA for the CDR3 is TGCAGCGTTGAGGGGAATAATGGCTACACCTTC.

About this clonotype: One junction end disagrees with the germline gene, perhaps due to a read error. For the CDR3, the DNA is TGTGCCAGCTCGGGACGACCCCCGAAGGACACTGGAGCTTTCTTT. Translated, it gives CASSGRPPKDTGAFF. V and J are TRBV28 and TRBJ1-1, with D tentatively TRBD1 (5 bases). Germline V gives CDR1 MDHEN, CDR2 SYDVKM. The CDR3 consists of 15 residues.